This T cell receptor beta chain was profiled in a study of radiotherapy plus CTLA-4 blockade in lung cancer. V lost 4 bases to trimming and J lost 7 bases, with 11 bases between them. The CDR3 is 13 amino acids. Germline lookup yields CDR1 LNHDA and CDR2 SQIVND (reference sequence). Findings and limits, study-wide: Among blood TCR repertoires after radiotherapy plus ipilimumab, tumor-derived clones expanded. Best predicting response, reportedly, were early blood T cell clone dynamics, with interferon-beta.

On this clone: The antigen is not known.

Measured with immunoSEQ multiplex PCR; TCRdb has only the in-frame clones, and not every one. The data show roughly 66,000 clones, with over 75% seen just once and less than 5% held by the top ten. The rearrangement links TRBV19 to TRBJ2-1; D gene ambiguous. The sequence derives from a human donor with non-small cell lung cancer who had a partial response to radiotherapy plus ipilimumab. Source: peripheral blood, taken from a patient treated with radiotherapy plus ipilimumab. The CDR3 protein is CASSKETSNEQFF. In nucleotides, the CDR3 is TGTGCCAGTAGTAAAGAGACTTCTAATGAGCAGTTCTTC.